These 21 T cell receptor beta chains were all obtained from the same sample, sequenced in a study of cytomegalovirus exposure and HLA in healthy donors. PCR used 60 Vbeta primers and 13 Jbeta primers. Libraries were prepared by immunoSEQ multiplex PCR; TCRdb keeps only in-frame clonotypes and omits some of them. The top ten clones hold roughly 4.5% of a sample with about 57,000 clones, 75% to 85% of them seen once. What was sequenced was PBMCs. The receptors were sampled from a man aged 25 to 40 in good health and CMV-seronegative.

The V and J genes are TRBV9 and TRBJ2-7; maybe TRBD1 (6 bases). Per germline, CDR1 SGDLS and CDR2 YYNGEE. Trimming took 6 bases from V and 2 from J, leaving 27 bases between them. The CDR3 totals 18 residues. The CDR3 loop is CASTLATPPGALAYEQYF. CDR3 sequence (DNA): TGTGCCAGCACCCTCGCCACCCCCCCAGGGGCGCTGGCCTACGAGCAGTACTTC.

The gene calls are TRBV27 and TRBJ2-3; possible D gene TRBD1, 5 bases. CDR1 and CDR2 (germline): MNHEY, SMNVEV (reference sequence). The germline V and J ends were trimmed by 7 bases and 2 bases, with 10 bases remaining between them. The CDR3 runs to 13 residues. The CDR3 coding sequence is TGTGCCAGCAAGGGGTGGGCCACAGATACGCAGTATTTT. It translates to CASKGWATDTQYF.

V gene TRBV6-5 combines with J gene TRBJ1-2; 8 bases match TRBD1. CDR1 and CDR2 (germline): MNHEY, SVGAGI. Trimming removed 6 bases from V and 7 bases from J; junction bases left unmatched: 7. This CDR3 is built from 13 residues. The CDR3 DNA follows: TGTGCCAGCAGATCGCAGGGGGCGCGTGGCTACACCTTC. Its translation is CASRSQGARGYTF.

The chain has TRBV27 and TRBJ2-5, with D possibly matching TRBD2 (6 bases). The CDR3 is made up of 15 amino acids. The germline V gene has CDR1 MNHEY and CDR2 SMNVEV (reference sequence). V was trimmed by 6 bases and J by 5 bases, leaving 19 bases between them. The CDR3 sequence is CASSLRAGQWETQYF. DNA of the CDR3: TGTGCCAGCAGCCTAAGGGCGGGGCAGTGGGAGACCCAGTACTTC.

The gene calls are TRBV9 and TRBJ2-6; D may be TRBD1 (5 bases). V dropped 1 base and J dropped 0 bases, with 8 bases sitting between them. The CDR3 totals 16 residues. In germline, CDR1 is SGDLS, CDR2 YYNGEE. The DNA for the CDR3 is TGTGCCAGCAGCGTATATGGGGCCTCTGGGGCCAACGTCCTGACTTTC. Translated: CASSVYGASGANVLTF.

The rearrangement uses TRBV4-1 and TRBJ2-5, with a weak D call TRBD1 (6 bases). The J call is in doubt because the DNA end fits TRBJ2-7 better. The CDR3 runs to 15 residues. Germline V CDR1 and CDR2: MGHRA, YSYEKL. The CDR3 DNA reads TGCGCCAGCAGCCAAGATGGCAGGGGAGACTACGAGCAGTACTTC. Translation: CASSQDGRGDYEQYF.

The chain combines TRBV10-3 with TRBJ2-3; 8 bases agree with TRBD2. V lost 8 bases to trimming and J lost 4 bases; unmatched junction nucleotides: 11. The CDR3 has 15 residues. Germline loops: CDR1 ENHRY, CDR2 SYGVKD. This chain's CDR3 is CAIHRGVAGSDTQYF. In nucleotides, the CDR3 is TGTGCCATCCACCGGGGGGTAGCGGGATCAGATACGCAGTATTTT.

The chain carries TRBV5-4 and TRBJ1-1; TRBD1 matches 8 bases. The ends lost 5 bases at V and 0 bases at J; junction bases unmatched: 6. This CDR3 region has 15 residues. Germline loops: CDR1 SGHNT, CDR2 YYREEE (reference sequence). CDR3 sequence (DNA): TGTGCCAGCAGTAGGAACAGGGGGATGAACACTGAAGCTTTCTTT. Amino acids: CASSRNRGMNTEAFF. Full variable domain (rest looked up from reference TRBV5-4 and TRBJ1-1): ETGVTQSPTHLIKTRGQQVTLRCSSQSGHNTVSWYQQALGQGPQFIFQYYREEENGRGNFPPRFSGLQFPNYSSELNVNALELDDSALYLCASSRNRGMNTEAFFGQGTRLTVV.

The chain couples TRBV19 to TRBJ1-2; D gene ambiguous. Germline assignment: CDR1 LNHDA and CDR2 SQIVND (reference sequence). V was pared by 9 bases and J by 4 bases, with 9 bases between. CDR3 length equals 11 residues. The CDR3 here is CASLNSYGYTF. CDR3 nucleotide sequence: TGTGCCAGCCTCAACAGCTATGGCTACACCTTC. The entire variable domain, with the rest obtained from reference TRBV19 and TRBJ1-2, is as follows: DGGITQSPKYLFRKEGQNVTLSCEQNLNHDAMYWYRQDPGQGLRLIYYSQIVNDFQKGDIAEGYSVSREKKESFPLTVTSAQKNPTAFYLCASLNSYGYTFGSGTRLTVV.

The chain has TRBV7-7 and TRBJ2-1; 11 bases fit TRBD1. Germline trimming cut 5 bases from V and 4 bases from J; bases unmatched to any gene: 4. The germline V gene encodes CDR1 SSHAT and CDR2 FNYEAQ (reference sequence). The CDR3 covers 15 residues. This CDR3 is CASSPGQGVYNEQFF. CDR3 coding DNA: TGTGCCAGCAGCCCGGGACAGGGGGTATACAATGAGCAGTTCTTC.

The sample holds a few counts of this clone. V is TRBV5-6 and J is TRBJ2-3, with D hard to call. The germline CDR1 and CDR2 sequences are SGHDT and YYEEEE. The V end lost 1 base, the J end lost 0 bases, and 6 bases lay between the germline ends. CDR3 length equals 14 residues. DNA of the CDR3: TGTGCCAGCAGCTTGCCCCCTAGCACAGATACGCAGTATTTT. Translated: CASSLPPSTDTQYF. Complete variable domain (other parts from reference TRBV5-6 and TRBJ2-3): DAGVTQSPTHLIKTRGQQVTLRCSPKSGHDTVSWYQQALGQGPQFIFQYYEEEERQRGNFPDRFSGHQFPNYSSELNVNALLLGDSALYLCASSLPPSTDTQYFGPGTRLTVL.

The chain recombines TRBV7-6 with TRBJ2-5, with D possibly being TRBD2 (6 bases). The CDR3 has 15 residues. The germline V and J ends were trimmed by 2 bases and 1 base, with 11 bases remaining between them. Per germline, CDR1 SGHVS and CDR2 FNYEAQ. The chain's CDR3 is CASSLLLGGQETQYF. In DNA form, the CDR3 reads TGTGCCAGCAGCTTATTGTTGGGGGGCCAAGAGACCCAGTACTTC.

On this clone itself: Other DNA sequences from this sample encode an identical CDR3 as well. This chain connects TRBV4-1 to TRBJ2-7; D gene ambiguous. CDR1 and CDR2 from the germline V gene are MGHRA and YSYEKL. Between the trimmed V and J ends, which lost 1 base and 3 bases, there was a span of 4 bases. CDR3 length equals 12 residues. This CDR3 reads CASSQGSYEQYF. The CDR3 DNA sequence: TGCGCCAGCAGCCAAGGCAGCTACGAGCAGTACTTC.

V gene TRBV21-1 combines with J gene TRBJ1-5; the tabulated D call, TRBD1, remains unverified against the DNA. TRBV21-1 is a pseudogene locus. CDR3 size: 13 residues. Here the CDR3 reads CASTQGDHQPQHF. CDR3 sequence (DNA): TGTGCCAGCACACAGGGGGACCATCAGCCCCAGCATTTT.

The V gene is TRBV10-2, the J gene TRBJ2-2, with 7 bases fitting TRBD1. V was clipped by 6 bases and J by 3 bases; unmatched bases: 4. CDR1 is WSHSY, CDR2 SAAADI, per germline. The CDR3 is made up of 14 amino acids. The CDR3 reads CASRGQVYTGELFF. The DNA for the CDR3 is TGCGCCAGCAGAGGACAGGTGTACACCGGGGAGCTGTTTTTT.

The chain combines TRBV29-1 with TRBJ1-2, with D maybe TRBD1 (5 bases). With 4 bases removed from V and 2 bases from J, the gap between germline ends came to 11 bases. The CDR3 runs 13 residues. The germline gives CDR1 SQVTM, CDR2 ANQGSEA. CDR3 in DNA: TGCAGCGTTGCGACAGCCCTAAACTATGGCTACACCTTC. The encoded protein is CSVATALNYGYTF.

CDR3 nucleotides: TGTGCCAGCAGTTATGGCGGGGGGGACTCCTACGAGCAGTACTTC. As protein: CASSYGGGDSYEQYF. The chain combines TRBV6-6 with TRBJ2-7; 9 positions match TRBD2. From germline, CDR1 is MNHNY and CDR2 SVGAGI (reference sequence). The CDR3 loop spans 15 amino acids. The V and J ends lost 3 bases and 0 bases, in that order; junction bases with no gene match: 3.

Here the CDR3 DNA reads TGTGCCTTTAGGGGCGCGAACACCGGGGAGCTGTTTTTT. Its translation: CAFRGANTGELFF. This chain connects TRBV30 to TRBJ2-2; possibly TRBD1 for D (5 bases). The length of the CDR3 is 13 residues. Trimming removed 7 bases from V and 0 bases from J, with 9 bases in between. Germline loops: CDR1 GTSNPN, CDR2 SVGIG (reference sequence).

The genes are TRBV5-1 and TRBJ2-7; TRBD1 is a possible D gene (6 bases). The V gene's germline CDR1 is SGHRS and CDR2 YFSETQ. The ends were cut back, 4 bases at V and 7 bases at J, with 18 bases in the middle. This CDR3 has 14 residues. CDR3 DNA sequence: TGCGCCAGCAGCCCGGATTGGGGGCGAAAGGAGCAGTACTTC. This encodes CASSPDWGRKEQYF.

Turning to this clone: Distinct nucleotide sequences in the sample also encode this CDR3. This chain uses TRBV27 with TRBJ2-5; TRBD1 might be the D (7 bases). The V and J ends lost 0 bases and 5 bases respectively, with 10 bases between them. CDR1 is MNHEY, CDR2 SMNVEV, per germline (reference sequence). The CDR3 is 14 amino acids. CDR3 loop: CASSLSTGRETQYF. CDR3 in DNA: TGTGCCAGCAGTTTATCGACAGGGAGGGAGACCCAGTACTTC.

This chain connects TRBV30 to TRBJ1-1; D gene uncertain. The CDR3 length is 13 residues. Germline CDR1 is GTSNPN and CDR2 is SVGIG (reference sequence). Trimming took 4 bases from V and 6 from J, leaving 15 bases between them. The CDR3 DNA follows: TGTGCCTGGACCTACTCGAAACGGGCTGAAGCTTTCTTT. Translated, it gives CAWTYSKRAEAFF.